The clone carrying this TCR beta chain appeared once. The antigen remains undetermined. 13 Jbeta primers and 60 Vbeta primers were used for the PCR. The table came from immunoSEQ multiplex PCR; TCRdb's copy has only in-frame clones and leaves some out. The top ten hold around 0.25% of the sample, which has more than 150,000 clones, 84% seen once. The data belong to a study of cytomegalovirus exposure and HLA in healthy donors. The study, taken as a whole, reports: The study found most TCR sequences rare, yet found some public TCRs in many donors. Prior analysis indicated that the majority of TCR beta V segments exhibited productivity approximately 87% or approximately 30% of the time. Presence/absence analysis assumed near-uniform sequencing depth across donors. There were a few CMV-associated chains whose specificity for CMV antigens was confirmed in vitro.

The specimen sequenced was PBMCs. This TCR was sampled from a boy younger than 18 in good health and CMV-seronegative.

DNA for the CDR3: TGTGCCAGCATGTGGAGGTATTTGCATGGCTACACCTTC. Protein product: CASMWRYLHGYTF. The chain links TRBV6-1 to TRBJ1-2; D not certain. V was cut by 7 bases and J by 6 bases, with 15 bases left in between. Germline CDR1 and CDR2: MNHNS and SASEGT. The CDR3 is 13 residues long.